The sequence of this TCR beta chain was determined in a study of blood T cells in healthy people across ages. Germline CDR1 and CDR2: MNHEY and SMNVEV (reference sequence). CDR3 size: 14 residues. Together with a sample-barcoded 5' primer, a J-beta primer mix was included in a second PCR lasting about 7 to 11 cycles. TCRdb re-derived calls from the 5' RACE reads in MiXCR, one entry per CDR3 protein. The sample shows hundreds of thousands of distinct CDR3 sequences, around 20% of them seen only once. With regard to this clonotype: As yet, its antigen is unknown. An end of the junction does not agree with germline; a read error may underlie this.

Whole-study results and caveats: With donor CMV status unknown, expanded clonotype changes were possibly confounded.

This receptor was identified in an older man in good health. Sequences were obtained from blood. The chain uses TRBV27 and TRBJ2-4, with a weak D call TRBD1 (6 bases). The DNA for the CDR3 is TGTGCCAGCAGGTCTACCGGGGTGGGACACATTCAGTGCTTC. As protein: CASRSTGVGHIQCF.